The clone carrying this T cell receptor (beta chain) was detected only a few times. The target antigen is unknown. The treatment: oral pan-JAK inhibitor, 5-10 mg twice daily. Alopecia areata patients provided lesional scalp punch biopsies and peripheral blood. Extracted from the samples, RNA was reverse transcribed into cDNA to serve as the sequencing template. The data were produced by immunoSEQ multiplex PCR, yet TCRdb's version contains in-frame clones alone and is incomplete. The sample contains 150,000 to 200,000 clones, under 80% of which appear only once. This CDR3 contains 13 residues. Germline V lookup: CDR1 SGHTA, CDR2 FQGNSA. V shed 4 bases and J 6 bases; nucleotides not matched to a gene: 3. The data derive from a study of CD8+ T cells in alopecia areata. About the study: Treated patients were given 5 to 10 mg oral tofacitinib twice daily. Whole-study findings and limits: Normal-skin resident alphabeta T cells also appear among scalp sample sequences.

This chain uses TRBV7-2 with TRBJ2-3; TRBD1 agrees at 8 bases. This receptor was obtained from a human donor with alopecia areata. This specimen was CD4+ T cells sorted from blood, taken between weeks 47 and 50, from a patient treated with tofacitinib. CDR3 sequence reads: CASSYQGADTQYF. The CDR3 region has the DNA TGTGCCAGCAGCTACCAGGGGGCTGATACGCAGTATTTT.